This TCR beta chain was sequenced for a study of blood T cell repertoires in COVID-19. Study-wide background: T cells, B-cell-depleted T cells, or PBMCs supplied cDNA or gDNA.

Across over 20 US areas, participants ranged in age from 18 to 89 years. This clone was seen a handful of times. This table comes from immunoSEQ multiplex PCR, and its TCRdb copy is limited to in-frame clones, with some not included. The sample contains 150,000 or so clones, 70% to 90% of which appear only once. Germline-derived CDR1 and CDR2 are MNHNY and SVGAGI (reference sequence). V shed 6 bases and J shed 6 bases, with 12 bases lying between them. CDR3 length equals 14 residues. What was sequenced was PBMCs or T cells enriched from blood (not recorded which). The receptor's source is a man in his forties or fifties who had recovered from COVID-19. J is TRBJ1-6 and V is TRBV6-6; D unresolved. The CDR3 DNA is TGTGCCAGCAGATCGGGGAACCCTAATTCACCCCTCCACTTT. This gives the protein CASRSGNPNSPLHF.